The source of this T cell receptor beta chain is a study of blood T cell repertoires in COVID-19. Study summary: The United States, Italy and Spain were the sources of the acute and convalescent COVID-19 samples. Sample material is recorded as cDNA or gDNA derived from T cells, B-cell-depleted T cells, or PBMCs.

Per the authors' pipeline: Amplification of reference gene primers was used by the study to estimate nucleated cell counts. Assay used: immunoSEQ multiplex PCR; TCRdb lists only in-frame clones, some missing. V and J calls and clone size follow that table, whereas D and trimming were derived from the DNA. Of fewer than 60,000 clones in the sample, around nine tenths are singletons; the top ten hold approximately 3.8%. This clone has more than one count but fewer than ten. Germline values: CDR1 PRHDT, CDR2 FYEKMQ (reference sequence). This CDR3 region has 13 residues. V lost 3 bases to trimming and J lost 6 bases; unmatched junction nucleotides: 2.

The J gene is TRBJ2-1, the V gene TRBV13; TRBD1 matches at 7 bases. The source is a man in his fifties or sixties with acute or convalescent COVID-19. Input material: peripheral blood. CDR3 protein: CASSLTGFNEQFF. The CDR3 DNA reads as TGTGCCAGCAGCTTGACAGGGTTCAATGAGCAGTTCTTC.